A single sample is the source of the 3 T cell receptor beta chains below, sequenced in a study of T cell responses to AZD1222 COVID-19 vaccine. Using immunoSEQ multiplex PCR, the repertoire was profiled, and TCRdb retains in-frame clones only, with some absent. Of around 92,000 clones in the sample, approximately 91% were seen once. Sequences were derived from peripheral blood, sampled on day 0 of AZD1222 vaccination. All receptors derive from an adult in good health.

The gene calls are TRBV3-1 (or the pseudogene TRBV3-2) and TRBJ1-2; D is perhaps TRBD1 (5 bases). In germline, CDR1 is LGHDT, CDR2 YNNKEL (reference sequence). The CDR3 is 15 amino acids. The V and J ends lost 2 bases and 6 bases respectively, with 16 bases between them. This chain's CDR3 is CASSQNTGLKNGYTF. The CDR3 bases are TGTGCCAGCAGCCAAAATACGGGACTCAAAAATGGCTACACCTTC.

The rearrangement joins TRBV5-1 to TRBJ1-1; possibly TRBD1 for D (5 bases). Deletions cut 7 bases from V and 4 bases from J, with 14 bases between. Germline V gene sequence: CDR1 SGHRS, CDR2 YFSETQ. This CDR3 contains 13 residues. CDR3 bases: TGCGCCAGCCAAAACTCGGGGCTCACTGAAGCTTTCTTT. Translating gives CASQNSGLTEAFF.

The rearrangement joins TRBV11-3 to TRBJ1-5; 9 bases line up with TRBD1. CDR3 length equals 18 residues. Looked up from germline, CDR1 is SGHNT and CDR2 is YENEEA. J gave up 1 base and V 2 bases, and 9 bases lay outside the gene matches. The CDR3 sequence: CASSLPEIQGASNQPQHF. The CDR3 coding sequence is TGTGCCAGCAGCTTACCAGAGATACAGGGGGCAAGCAATCAGCCCCAGCATTTT.